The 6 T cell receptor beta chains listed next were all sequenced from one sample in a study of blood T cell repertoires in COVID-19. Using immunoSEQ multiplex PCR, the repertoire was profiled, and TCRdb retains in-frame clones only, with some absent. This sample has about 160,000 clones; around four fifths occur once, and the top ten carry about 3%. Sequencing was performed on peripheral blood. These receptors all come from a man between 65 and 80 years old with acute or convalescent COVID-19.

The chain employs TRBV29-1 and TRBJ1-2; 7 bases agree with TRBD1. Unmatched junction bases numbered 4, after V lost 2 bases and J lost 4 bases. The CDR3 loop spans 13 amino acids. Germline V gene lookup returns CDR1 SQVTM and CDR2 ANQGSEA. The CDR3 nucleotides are TGCAGCGTTGAAAGGGACAGCGGCTATGGCTACACCTTC. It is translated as CSVERDSGYGYTF.

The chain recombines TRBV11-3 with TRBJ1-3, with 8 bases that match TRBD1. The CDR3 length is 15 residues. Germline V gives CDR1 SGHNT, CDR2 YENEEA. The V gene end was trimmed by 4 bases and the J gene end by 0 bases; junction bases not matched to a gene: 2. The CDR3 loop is CASSWDRISGNTIYF. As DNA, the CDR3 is TGTGCCAGCAGCTGGGACAGGATCTCTGGAAACACCATATATTTT.

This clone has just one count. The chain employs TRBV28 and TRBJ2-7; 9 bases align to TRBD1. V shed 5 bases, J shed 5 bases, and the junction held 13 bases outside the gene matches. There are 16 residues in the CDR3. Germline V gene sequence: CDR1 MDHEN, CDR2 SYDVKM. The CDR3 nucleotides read TGTGCCAGCAGTACTTACAGGGGGCGTGGGTCCAACGAGCAGTACTTC. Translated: CASSTYRGRGSNEQYF.

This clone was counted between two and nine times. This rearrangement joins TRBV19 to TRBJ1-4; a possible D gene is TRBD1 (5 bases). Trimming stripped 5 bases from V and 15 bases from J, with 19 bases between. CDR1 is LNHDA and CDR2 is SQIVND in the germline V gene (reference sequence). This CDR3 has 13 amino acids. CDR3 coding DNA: TGTGCCAGTAGTCCTAGACAGCGTTCCATAATGTTTTTT. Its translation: CASSPRQRSIMFF.

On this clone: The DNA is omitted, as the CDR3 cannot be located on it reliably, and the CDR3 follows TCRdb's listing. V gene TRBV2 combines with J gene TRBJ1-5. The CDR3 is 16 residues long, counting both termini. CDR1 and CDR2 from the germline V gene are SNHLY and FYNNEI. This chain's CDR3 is CASSSSEGFGNQPQHF.

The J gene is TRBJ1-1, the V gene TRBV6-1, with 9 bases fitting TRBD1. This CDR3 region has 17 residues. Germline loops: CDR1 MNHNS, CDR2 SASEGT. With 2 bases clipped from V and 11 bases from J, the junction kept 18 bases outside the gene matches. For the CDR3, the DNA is TGTGCCAGCAGTGAACCCCCCGCCACAGGGGGCAAAGTGAGGGCTTTCTTT. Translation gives CASSEPPATGGKVRAFF.